Presented here are 31 T cell receptor beta chains from one specimen sequenced in a study of T cells in Graves' hyperthyroidism and ophthalmopathy. What was amplified from RNA transcripts were TCR beta CDR3 regions. Carried out on the TCR CDR3, a first-round RT-PCR used the HTBI primer set. TCRdb recomputed calls from the multiplex PCR reads with MiXCR, one row per CDR3 protein. The sample yields about 320,000 distinct CDR3 sequences, around 16% seen once. Sequencing used blood. Source of these receptors: a man aged 25-40 years with Graves' hyperthyroidism.

This clonotype was detected many times. The V and J genes are TRBV5-1 and TRBJ2-3; unclear D gene. V shed 4 bases and J shed 6 bases, with 12 bases lying between them. CDR1 is SGHRS, CDR2 YFSETQ, per germline. This CDR3 contains 13 residues. The CDR3 bases are TGCGCCAGCAGCGCGGAACCCGGGGATACGCAGTATTTT. This gives the protein CASSAEPGDTQYF.

This clonotype was recorded many times. The rearrangement links TRBV11-2 to TRBJ1-5, with D possibly being TRBD1 (6 bases). Between the trimmed V and J ends, which lost 5 bases and 0 bases, there was a span of 11 bases. This CDR3 has 15 residues. Germline lookup yields CDR1 SGHAT and CDR2 FQNNGV. The CDR3 sequence: CASSLTGLSNQPQHF. For the CDR3, the DNA is TGTGCCAGCAGCCTGACAGGACTTAGCAATCAGCCCCAGCATTTT.

The sample holds many counts of this clonotype. The chain recombines TRBV12-3 or TRBV12-4 with TRBJ2-5; the match to TRBD2 covers 8 bases. The CDR3 is 17 amino acids. The V gene end was trimmed by 6 bases and the J gene end by 5 bases; junction bases not matched to a gene: 17. CDR3 nucleotide sequence: TGTGCCAGCAGCCACTCCTCAGCGGGAGAGGTGCGGGAGACCCAGTACTTC. It is translated as CASSHSSAGEVRETQYF.

This clonotype was recorded at least ten times. The rearrangement uses TRBV2 and TRBJ2-7, with 7 nucleotides matching TRBD2. CDR3 length equals 14 residues. V lost 10 bases, J lost 4 bases, and 13 bases stayed unmatched. CDR1 and CDR2 (germline): SNHLY, FYNNEI. The CDR3 loop is CATQSGGPRYEQYF. Written as DNA, the CDR3 is TGTGCCACCCAGTCGGGAGGCCCTCGTTACGAGCAGTACTTC.

There are a few counts of this clonotype. V gene TRBV15 combines with J gene TRBJ2-3; a possible D gene is TRBD1 (5 bases). The V and J ends lost 1 base and 1 base respectively, with 21 bases between them. This CDR3 comprises 19 residues. Germline V gene data show CDR1 as LNHNV and CDR2 as YYDKDF (reference sequence). The CDR3 DNA reads as TGTGCCACCAGCAGAGTGGGCCAGGGCTTGGGGCGGCGCACAGATACGCAGTATTTT. Its protein is CATSRVGQGLGRRTDTQYF.

The chain has TRBV7-9 and TRBJ2-1; TRBD1 aligns across 7 bases. The junction had 10 bases not matched to a gene; V was cut back by 5 bases and J by 0 bases. CDR1 and CDR2 from the germline V gene are SEHNR and FQNEAQ (reference sequence). This CDR3 contains 17 residues. CDR3 region: CASSKGGQVSSYNEQFF. The CDR3 nucleotides are TGTGCCAGCAGCAAAGGGGGCCAGGTGAGCTCCTACAATGAGCAGTTCTTC. Full variable domain (remainder filled in from reference TRBV7-9 and TRBJ2-1): DTGVSQNPRHKITKRGQNVTFRCDPISEHNRLYWYRQTLGQGPEFLTYFQNEAQLEKSRLLSDRFSAERPKGSFSTLEIQRTEQGDSAMYLCASSKGGQVSSYNEQFFGPGTRLTVL.

This clonotype has only a few counts. The V call is TRBV5-6, the J call TRBJ2-7, with TRBD2 as a possible D gene (6 bases). V shed 3 bases and J shed 0 bases, with 16 bases lying between them. Germline V gene sequence: CDR1 SGHDT, CDR2 YYEEEE. This CDR3 region has 16 residues. The CDR3 nucleotides read TGTGCCAGCAGCTCCGGACCTAGCGCACGCTCCTACGAGCAGTACTTC. Its translation: CASSSGPSARSYEQYF.

The sample holds many counts of this clonotype. The chain carries TRBV20-1 and TRBJ2-5; a weak D match, TRBD2 (6 bases). From germline, CDR1 is DFQATT and CDR2 SNEGSKA (reference sequence). Trimming removed 3 bases at V and 1 base at J, with 9 bases between. The CDR3 contains 13 residues. CDR3: CSASPTSQETQYF. CDR3 coding DNA: TGCAGTGCTAGCCCGACTAGCCAAGAGACCCAGTACTTC.

The chain couples TRBV9 to TRBJ1-2; 9 bases agree with TRBD1. This CDR3 comprises 17 residues. V was clipped by 5 bases and J by 4 bases; unmatched bases: 15. CDR1 is SGDLS and CDR2 is YYNGEE in the germline V gene. The CDR3 nucleotides are TGTGCCAGCAGTCCTTACAGGGGGCTAGGAGGTGCCTATGGCTACACCTTC. This sequence encodes CASSPYRGLGGAYGYTF.

This clonotype has more than one count but fewer than ten. The V and J genes are TRBV20-1 and TRBJ2-3, with D possibly matching TRBD1 (5 bases). This CDR3 region has 13 residues. V was cut by 3 bases and J by 6 bases, with 13 bases left in between. The V gene's germline CDR1 is DFQATT and CDR2 SNEGSKA (reference sequence). CDR3 sequence reads: CSASPTAGDTQYF. The CDR3 DNA is TGCAGTGCTAGCCCCACCGCAGGGGATACGCAGTATTTT.

This clonotype occurred a few times. The J gene is TRBJ2-5, the V gene TRBV11-2; 10 bases fit TRBD2. The CDR3 covers 17 residues. Per the germline V gene, CDR1 is SGHAT and CDR2 is FQNNGV. After removal of 1 base from V and 5 bases from J, the junction contained 10 bases not matched to a gene. DNA of the CDR3: TGTGCCAGCAGCTTAGTTGGCTTTCTAGCGGGAGCGGAGACCCAGTACTTC. This translates into CASSLVGFLAGAETQYF.

The chain is built from TRBV6-6 and TRBJ2-5, with a possible D match to TRBD2 (5 bases). V shed 4 bases and J shed 7 bases, with 16 bases lying between them. The length of the CDR3 is 14 residues. Germline-derived CDR1 and CDR2 are MNHNY and SVGAGI (reference sequence). CDR3: CASSFAGQKGTQYF. The CDR3 DNA reads TGTGCCAGCAGTTTCGCGGGCCAGAAGGGGACCCAGTACTTC.

This clonotype was picked up many times. The rearrangement links TRBV6-1 to TRBJ2-5, with 10 bases lining up with TRBD2. With V trimmed by 2 bases and J by 2 bases, 11 bases remained unmatched. Germline-derived CDR1 and CDR2 are MNHNS and SASEGT. CDR3 length equals 18 residues. CDR3 sequence: CASSERRASGGYQETQYF. CDR3 bases: TGTGCCAGCAGTGAAAGGAGGGCTAGCGGGGGTTATCAAGAGACCCAGTACTTC.

The CDR3, as DNA: TGTGCCACCCCCCGCGGAGAGACCCAGTACTTC. Its translation: CATPRGETQYF. The chain links TRBV27 to TRBJ2-5; D gene ambiguous. Germline-derived CDR1 and CDR2 are MNHEY and SMNVEV (reference sequence). The CDR3 runs 11 residues. The V end was cut by 10 bases, the J end by 4 bases, with 10 bases between.

The table lists this clonotype with many counts. V usage is TRBV7-9 and J usage is TRBJ2-5, with D hard to call. The CDR3 sequence is 12 residues long. Germline V gene sequence: CDR1 SEHNR, CDR2 FQNEAQ (reference sequence). Trimming left V 7 bases short and J 5 bases short, with 11 bases between. Written as DNA, the CDR3 is TGTGCCAGCACCCTACCTTCGGAGACCCAGTACTTC. Its protein is CASTLPSETQYF.

At least ten counts were recorded for this clonotype. V usage is TRBV5-1 and J usage is TRBJ2-1; 10 bases fit TRBD2. The CDR3 extends over 15 amino acids. Germline CDR1 reads SGHRS; CDR2 reads YFSETQ. J was trimmed by 7 bases and V by 7 bases; bases with no gene match: 11. CDR3 coding DNA: TGCGCCAGCCAGAGAAGCGGGAGGGCTGAGAATGAGCAGTTCTTC. This translates into CASQRSGRAENEQFF.

This chain joins TRBV7-9 and TRBJ2-6; D is undetermined. CDR1 is SEHNR and CDR2 is FQNEAQ in the germline V gene (reference sequence). The V and J ends lost 5 bases and 0 bases respectively, with 14 bases between them. CDR3 length: 17 residues. The CDR3 is CASSGSRRYSGANVLTF. As DNA, the CDR3 is TGTGCCAGCAGCGGTTCAAGGAGATACTCTGGGGCCAACGTCCTGACTTTC.

The rearrangement joins TRBV7-9 to TRBJ2-3; no definite D call. This CDR3 is 14 amino acids long. V dropped 4 bases and J dropped 0 bases, with 8 bases sitting between them. CDR1 is SEHNR and CDR2 is FQNEAQ in the germline V gene (reference sequence). DNA for the CDR3: TGTGCCAGCAGCTCAGCGACTAGCACAGATACGCAGTATTTT. It specifies CASSSATSTDTQYF.

This chain connects TRBV6-1 to TRBJ1-1; D uncertain. V lost 1 base to trimming and J lost 0 bases, with 3 bases between them. The CDR3 is 13 residues long. The germline V gene encodes CDR1 MNHNS and CDR2 SASEGT. CDR3 nucleotide sequence: TGTGCCAGCAGTGAAGTTCTGAACACTGAAGCTTTCTTT. Translation gives CASSEVLNTEAFF.

Regarding this clonotype: Compared with germline, one end of the junction differs, possibly owing to a read error. This chain joins TRBV11-3 and TRBJ1-5, with TRBD1 identical over 7 bases. The CDR3 length is 18 residues. Germline loops: CDR1 SGHNT, CDR2 YENEEA. This chain's CDR3 is CASSLNPRTGSSNQPQHF. The CDR3 DNA reads TGCGCCAGCAGCTTAAATCCTCGGACAGGCTCCAGCAATCAGCCCCAGCATTTT.

This clonotype was picked up many times. This chain links TRBV27 with TRBJ2-7; TRBD2 matches 7 bases. V was clipped by 3 bases and J by 2 bases; unmatched bases: 4. Germline values: CDR1 MNHEY, CDR2 SMNVEV (reference sequence). The CDR3 has 14 amino acids. CDR3 coding DNA: TGTGCCAGCAGTTTTATAGCGGGCCCCTACGAGCAGTACTTC. Amino acids: CASSFIAGPYEQYF.

The chain couples TRBV6-1 to TRBJ1-4; D not resolved. Trimming stripped 5 bases from V and 4 bases from J, with 14 bases between. CDR3 length equals 15 residues. CDR1 and CDR2 (germline): MNHNS, SASEGT. The CDR3 loop reads CASSQNGPLNEKLFF. The CDR3, as DNA: TGTGCCAGCAGTCAAAACGGGCCTCTTAATGAAAAACTGTTTTTT.

Ten or more counts support this clonotype. This chain connects TRBV28 to TRBJ2-5; TRBD2 might be the D (5 bases). Germline-derived CDR1 and CDR2 are MDHEN and SYDVKM. Trimming took 6 bases from V and 9 from J, leaving 23 bases between them. This CDR3 comprises 15 residues. CDR3 DNA sequence: TGTGCCAGCAGCCCCCCCCTTCCCCGGGTCGGGGCCCAGTACTTC. This gives the protein CASSPPLPRVGAQYF.

This clonotype has at least ten counts. The V and J genes are TRBV7-3 and TRBJ2-3; tentatively, D is TRBD1 (5 bases). The germline CDR1 and CDR2 sequences are SGHTA and FQGTGA. The CDR3 extends over 16 amino acids. Trimming left V 4 bases short and J 1 base short, with 15 bases between. CDR3 coding DNA: TGTGCCAGCAGCTCCCTCTGGGGCGTAGGCACAGATACGCAGTATTTT. It yields the protein CASSSLWGVGTDTQYF.

The chain combines TRBV20-1 with TRBJ2-4, with 10 bases that match TRBD2. This CDR3 region has 16 residues. CDR1 and CDR2 from the germline V gene are DFQATT and SNEGSKA (reference sequence). Unmatched junction bases numbered 7, after V lost 5 bases and J lost 0 bases. The CDR3 nucleotides read TGCAGTGCTGCCCCTAGCGGGAGCAGAGCCAAAAACATTCAGTACTTC. Its protein is CSAAPSGSRAKNIQYF.

The V call is TRBV30, the J call TRBJ1-5; 7 bases match TRBD1. The trim removed 3 bases at V and 9 bases at J, leaving 8 bases unmatched. The CDR3 totals 13 residues. CDR1 is GTSNPN and CDR2 is SVGIG in the germline V gene (reference sequence). CDR3 sequence: CAWRLDRVGPQHF. CDR3 in DNA: TGTGCCTGGAGACTTGACAGGGTGGGGCCCCAGCATTTT.

V gene TRBV20-1 combines with J gene TRBJ2-3, with no clear D. V was clipped by 6 bases and J by 1 base, with 11 bases between them. The CDR3 has 13 amino acids. Per the germline V gene, CDR1 is DFQATT and CDR2 is SNEGSKA (reference sequence). The CDR3 protein is CSARILGTDTQYF. CDR3 nucleotides: TGCAGTGCAAGGATATTGGGCACAGATACGCAGTATTTT.

In this sample, this clonotype turned up many times. This chain links TRBV6-2 or TRBV6-3 with TRBJ2-2; no clear D gene. The CDR3 is made up of 14 amino acids. Between the trimmed V and J ends, which lost 5 bases and 5 bases, there was a span of 12 bases. Germline loops: CDR1 MNHEY, CDR2 SVGEGT. The CDR3 region is CASSPKIETGELFF. The CDR3, as DNA: TGTGCCAGCAGTCCGAAAATTGAAACCGGGGAGCTGTTTTTT.

Ten or more counts support this clonotype. This sequence joins TRBV11-1 and TRBJ2-4; 11 nucleotides align to TRBD1. The germline gives CDR1 SGHAT, CDR2 FQDESV (reference sequence). The CDR3 length is 16 residues. V lost 5 bases to trimming and J lost 2 bases; unmatched junction nucleotides: 5. In DNA form, the CDR3 reads TGTGCCAGCAGCAGGGGACAGGGGGTCACCAAAAACATTCAGTACTTC. Translation: CASSRGQGVTKNIQYF.

This clonotype showed up many times. The chain carries TRBV28 and TRBJ1-5; tentative D call: TRBD1 (5 bases). V lost 6 bases, J lost 3 bases, and 15 bases lay in between. Germline CDR1 and CDR2: MDHEN and SYDVKM. This CDR3 contains 15 residues. The CDR3 sequence: CASSPVLGVNQPQHF. The CDR3 bases are TGTGCCAGCAGCCCAGTTCTGGGGGTCAATCAGCCCCAGCATTTT.

This clonotype was detected many times. The gene calls are TRBV13 and TRBJ2-7; 9 positions agree with TRBD1. Germline trimming cut 3 bases from V and 0 bases from J; bases unmatched to any gene: 3. The CDR3 totals 15 residues. CDR1 PRHDT and CDR2 FYEKMQ come from the germline V gene (reference sequence). The CDR3, as DNA: TGTGCCAGCAGCTTGGACAGGGGACCCTCCTACGAGCAGTACTTC. Residues: CASSLDRGPSYEQYF.